This section outlines one T cell receptor beta chain sequence together with its context. Authors' data handling: Researchers report that nucleated cell counts were estimated from reference gene primer amplification. The repertoire was sequenced with immunoSEQ multiplex PCR; TCRdb's copy has only in-frame clones and lacks some. That table is the source of V, J and clone size, and D and trimming were worked out from the DNA. The table records tens of thousands of clones, approximately 79% of them present only once. In germline, CDR1 is SEHNR, CDR2 FQNEAQ (reference sequence). CDR3 size: 12 residues. The V gene end was trimmed by 2 bases and the J gene end by 11 bases; junction bases not matched to a gene: 1. This specimen comes from a study of blood T cell repertoires in COVID-19. Study at large: PBMCs, B-cell-depleted T cells, or T cells were the source of the cDNA or gDNA that made up the material.

This rearrangement joins TRBV7-9 to TRBJ2-3; 10 bases line up with TRBD2. Sequences were obtained from peripheral blood. This clonotype was obtained from a man between 65 and 85 years old with acute or convalescent COVID-19. In nucleotides, the CDR3 is TGTGCCAGCAGCTTACTAGCGGGGGAGCAGTATTTT. The encoded protein is CASSLLAGEQYF.